These 2 T cell receptor beta chains originate from one sample sequenced in a study of technical replicates of blood from a handful of donors. Some clones are missing from TCRdb's copy, which holds only in-frame ones; the method was immunoSEQ multiplex PCR. Here the sample spans approximately 73,000 clones, just over 90% being singletons. Sequenced input: T cells isolated from PBMCs. These receptors all stem from a human donor in good health.

This clone was counted a single time. This rearrangement joins TRBV6-5 to TRBJ1-1, with D hard to call. Trimming pared 7 bases from V and 0 bases from J, leaving 9 bases between. The CDR3 runs 13 residues. The V gene's germline CDR1 is MNHEY and CDR2 SVGAGI. In DNA, the CDR3 is TGTGCCAGCAAGGAACAGTTGAACACTGAAGCTTTCTTT. It specifies CASKEQLNTEAFF.

This chain connects TRBV6-1 to TRBJ1-1, with D tentatively TRBD1 (6 bases). Germline-derived CDR1 and CDR2 are MNHNS and SASEGT. Trimming stripped 2 bases from V and 0 bases from J, with 19 bases between. This CDR3 is built from 18 residues. The CDR3 is CASSESEGGLGMNTEAFF. CDR3 DNA sequence: TGTGCCAGCAGTGAATCTGAGGGGGGGCTAGGGATGAACACTGAAGCTTTCTTT.